These 6 T cell receptor beta chains were all obtained from the same sample, sequenced in a study of blood T cell repertoires in COVID-19. TCRdb keeps only in-frame clones here, not all; method: immunoSEQ multiplex PCR. The data hold 75,000 to 90,000 clones, with just under 85% observed a single time. The specimen sequenced was peripheral blood. The receptors stem from a man aged 80 or over with active or convalescent COVID-19.

The chain uses TRBV10-3 and TRBJ1-2; 12 positions agree with TRBD1. The germline gives CDR1 ENHRY, CDR2 SYGVKD. V shed 6 bases, J shed 5 bases, and the junction held 7 bases outside the gene matches. The CDR3 sequence is 15 residues long. CDR3 in amino acids: CAIRGSGQGAYGYTF. The CDR3 nucleotides are TGTGCCATCAGAGGTTCGGGACAGGGGGCTTATGGCTACACCTTC.

This clone was counted a single time. The V call is TRBV30, the J call TRBJ2-1; tentative D call: TRBD1 (6 bases). Trimming pared 5 bases from V and 4 bases from J, leaving 15 bases between. This CDR3 region has 14 residues. The V gene's germline CDR1 is GTSNPN and CDR2 SVGIG (reference sequence). The CDR3 coding sequence is TGTGCCTGGGCGCTTCAGGGGCGATACAATGAGCAGTTCTTC. This gives the protein CAWALQGRYNEQFF. The complete variable domain, with remaining parts taken from reference TRBV30 and TRBJ2-1, reads SQTIHQWPATLVQPVGSPLSLECTVEGTSNPNLYWYRQAAGRGLQLLFYSVGIGQISSEVPQNLSASRPQDRQFILSSKKLLLSDSGFYLCAWALQGRYNEQFFGPGTRLTVL.

This clone has a single count. J is TRBJ1-3 and V is TRBV28, with D uncertain. The CDR3 runs 14 residues. CDR1 MDHEN and CDR2 SYDVKM come from the germline V gene. The ends were cut back, 7 bases at V and 1 base at J, with 11 bases in the middle. The CDR3 reads CASTPAGSGNTIYF. In nucleotides, the CDR3 is TGTGCCAGCACCCCAGCCGGGTCTGGAAACACCATATATTTT. The whole variable domain, filled in from reference TRBV28 and TRBJ1-3, reads DVKVTQSSRYLVKRTGEKVFLECVQDMDHENMFWYRQDPGLGLRLIYFSYDVKMKEKGDIPEGYSVSREKKERFSLILESASTNQTSMYLCASTPAGSGNTIYFGEGSWLTVV.

J is TRBJ2-7 and V is TRBV5-6; a possible D gene is TRBD1 (6 bases). Germline lookup yields CDR1 SGHDT and CDR2 YYEEEE. Trimming removed 4 bases from V and 4 bases from J, with 30 bases in between. This CDR3 is 19 amino acids long. Here the CDR3 reads CASSRDRMAGNGCEYEQYV. In nucleotides, the CDR3 is TGTGCCAGCAGCCGCGACAGGATGGCAGGGAATGGCTGCGAGTACGAGCAGTACGTC.

The count of this clone is one. The chain is built from TRBV2 and TRBJ2-3; TRBD2 matches at 11 bases. Unmatched junction bases numbered 4, after V lost 6 bases and J lost 2 bases. CDR1 and CDR2 (germline): SNHLY, FYNNEI. CDR3 length equals 15 residues. The CDR3 reads CASSLLAGVTDTQYF. The CDR3 DNA reads TGTGCCAGCAGCTTACTAGCGGGGGTCACAGATACGCAGTATTTT.

The CDR3: CASSPTGDVSVYFF. The CDR3 nucleotides are TGTGCCAGCAGCCCGACAGGGGACGTGTCTGTGTATTTCTTT. This rearrangement joins TRBV6-6 to TRBJ1-1, with 8 bases that match TRBD1. The CDR3 consists of 14 residues. V trimming: 6 bases; J trimming: 13 bases; junction bases outside the gene matches: 16. The germline gives CDR1 MNHNY, CDR2 SVGAGI (reference sequence).